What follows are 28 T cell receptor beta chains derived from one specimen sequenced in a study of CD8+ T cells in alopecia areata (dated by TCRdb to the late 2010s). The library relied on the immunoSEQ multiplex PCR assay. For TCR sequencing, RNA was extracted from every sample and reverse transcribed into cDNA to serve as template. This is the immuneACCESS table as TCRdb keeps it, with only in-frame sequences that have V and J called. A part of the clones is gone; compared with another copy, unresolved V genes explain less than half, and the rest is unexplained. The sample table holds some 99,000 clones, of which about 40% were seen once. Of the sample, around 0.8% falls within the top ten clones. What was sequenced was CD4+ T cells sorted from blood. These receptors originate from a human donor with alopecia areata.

The CDR3 reads CAWSVSLVQVGEQYF. DNA for the CDR3: TGTGCCTGGAGTGTGAGCCTAGTGCAGGTGGGCGAGCAGTACTTC. The genes are TRBV30 and TRBJ2-7, with D unclear. Trimming took off 0 bases at V and 6 bases at J, with 18 bases between the two ends. Looked up from germline, CDR1 is GTSNPN and CDR2 is SVGIG (reference sequence). The CDR3 has 15 amino acids.

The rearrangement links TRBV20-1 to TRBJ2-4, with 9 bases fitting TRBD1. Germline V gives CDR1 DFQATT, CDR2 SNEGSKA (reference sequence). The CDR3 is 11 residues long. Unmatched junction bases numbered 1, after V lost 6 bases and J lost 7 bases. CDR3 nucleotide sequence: TGCAGTGCCGACAGGGGGAACATTCAGTACTTC. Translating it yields CSADRGNIQYF.

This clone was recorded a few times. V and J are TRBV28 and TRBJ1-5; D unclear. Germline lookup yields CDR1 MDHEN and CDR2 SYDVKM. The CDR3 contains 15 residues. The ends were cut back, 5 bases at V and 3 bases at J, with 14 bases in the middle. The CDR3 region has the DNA TGTGCCAGCAGTCTCGGTGGGGAGTTCAATCAGCCCCAGCATTTT. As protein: CASSLGGEFNQPQHF.

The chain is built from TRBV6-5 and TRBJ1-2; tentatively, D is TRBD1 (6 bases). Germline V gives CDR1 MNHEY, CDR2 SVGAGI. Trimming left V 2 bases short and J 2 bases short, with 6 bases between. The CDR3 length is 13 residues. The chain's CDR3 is CASSYTGNYGYTF. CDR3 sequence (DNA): TGTGCCAGCAGTTACACAGGGAACTATGGCTACACCTTC.

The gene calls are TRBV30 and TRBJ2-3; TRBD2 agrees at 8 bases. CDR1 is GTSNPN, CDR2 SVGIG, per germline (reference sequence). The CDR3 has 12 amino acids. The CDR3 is CARGTSSDTQYF. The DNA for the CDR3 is TGTGCGAGAGGGACTAGTTCAGATACGCAGTATTTT.

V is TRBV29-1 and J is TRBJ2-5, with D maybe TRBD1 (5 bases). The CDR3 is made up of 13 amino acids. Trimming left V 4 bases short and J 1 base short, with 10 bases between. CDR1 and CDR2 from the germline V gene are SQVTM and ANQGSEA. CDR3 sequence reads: CSVGRAPQETQYF. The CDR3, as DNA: TGCAGCGTTGGCAGGGCTCCCCAAGAGACCCAGTACTTC.

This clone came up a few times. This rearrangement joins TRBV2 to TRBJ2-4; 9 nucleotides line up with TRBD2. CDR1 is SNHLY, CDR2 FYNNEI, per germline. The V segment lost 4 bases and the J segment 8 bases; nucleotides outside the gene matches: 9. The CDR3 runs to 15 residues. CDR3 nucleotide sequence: TGTGCCAGCAGTGGACGGGGTAGCGGGAGTGACATTCAGTACTTC. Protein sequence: CASSGRGSGSDIQYF.

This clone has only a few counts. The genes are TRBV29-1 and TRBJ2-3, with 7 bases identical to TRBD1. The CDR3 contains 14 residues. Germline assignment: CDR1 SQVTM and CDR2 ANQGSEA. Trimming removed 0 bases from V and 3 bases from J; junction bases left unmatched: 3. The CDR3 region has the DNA TGCAGCGTTGAAGATGGACAGGCTACAGATACGCAGTATTTT. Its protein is CSVEDGQATDTQYF.

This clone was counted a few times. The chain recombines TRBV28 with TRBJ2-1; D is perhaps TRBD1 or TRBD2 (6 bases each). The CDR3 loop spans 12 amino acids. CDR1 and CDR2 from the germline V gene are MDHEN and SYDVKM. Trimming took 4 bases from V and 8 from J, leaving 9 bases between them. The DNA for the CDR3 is TGTGCCAGCAGTTGGGGGGCGGATGAGCAGTTCTTC. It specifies CASSWGADEQFF. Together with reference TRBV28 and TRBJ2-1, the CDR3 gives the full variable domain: DVKVTQSSRYLVKRTGEKVFLECVQDMDHENMFWYRQDPGLGLRLIYFSYDVKMKEKGDIPEGYSVSREKKERFSLILESASTNQTSMYLCASSWGADEQFFGPGTRLTVL.

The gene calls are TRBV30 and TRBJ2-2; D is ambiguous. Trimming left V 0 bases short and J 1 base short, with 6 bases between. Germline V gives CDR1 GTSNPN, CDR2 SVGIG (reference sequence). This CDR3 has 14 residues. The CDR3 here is CAWSVFQNTGELFF. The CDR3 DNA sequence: TGTGCCTGGAGTGTATTCCAGAACACCGGGGAGCTGTTTTTT. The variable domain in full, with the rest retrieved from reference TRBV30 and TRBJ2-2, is SQTIHQWPATLVQPVGSPLSLECTVEGTSNPNLYWYRQAAGRGLQLLFYSVGIGQISSEVPQNLSASRPQDRQFILSSKKLLLSDSGFYLCAWSVFQNTGELFFGEGSRLTVL.

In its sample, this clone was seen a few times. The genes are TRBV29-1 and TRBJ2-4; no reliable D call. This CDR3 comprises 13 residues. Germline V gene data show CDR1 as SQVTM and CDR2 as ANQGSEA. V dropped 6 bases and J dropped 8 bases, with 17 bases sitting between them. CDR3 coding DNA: TGCAGCGTACAACCGGCCGGTAGTGACATTCAGTACTTC. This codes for CSVQPAGSDIQYF.

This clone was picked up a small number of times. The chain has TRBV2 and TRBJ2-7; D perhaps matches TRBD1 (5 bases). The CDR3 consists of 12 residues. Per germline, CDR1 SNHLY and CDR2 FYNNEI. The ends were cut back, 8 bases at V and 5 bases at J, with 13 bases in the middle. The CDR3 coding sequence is TGTGCCAGCGACAGTCCCAGGCACGAGCAGTACTTC. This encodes CASDSPRHEQYF.

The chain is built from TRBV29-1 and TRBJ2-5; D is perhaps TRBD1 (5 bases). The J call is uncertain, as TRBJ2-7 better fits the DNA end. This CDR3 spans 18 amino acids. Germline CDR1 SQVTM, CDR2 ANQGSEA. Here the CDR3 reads CSVEGPGFTSANTYEQYF. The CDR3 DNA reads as TGCAGCGTTGAGGGGCCAGGGTTCACTTCAGCGAACACCTACGAGCAGTACTTC.

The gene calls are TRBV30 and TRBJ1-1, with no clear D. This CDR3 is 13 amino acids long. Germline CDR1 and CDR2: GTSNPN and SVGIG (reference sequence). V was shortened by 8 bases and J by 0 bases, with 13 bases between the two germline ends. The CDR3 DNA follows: TGTGCCCGACGAGGGAACATGAACACTGAAGCTTTCTTT. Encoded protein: CARRGNMNTEAFF.

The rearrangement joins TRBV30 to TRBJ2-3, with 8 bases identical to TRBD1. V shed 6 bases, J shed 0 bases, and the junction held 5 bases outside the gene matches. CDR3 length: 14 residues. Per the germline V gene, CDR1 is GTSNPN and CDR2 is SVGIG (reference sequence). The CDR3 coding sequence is TGTGCCTGTGAGTCAGGGGGCAGCACAGATACGCAGTATTTT. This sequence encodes CACESGGSTDTQYF.

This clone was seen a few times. The CDR3 protein is CSASFGKTQYF. In nucleotides, the CDR3 is TGCAGTGCTAGCTTTGGGAAGACCCAGTACTTC. The chain recombines TRBV20-1 with TRBJ2-5; D uncertain. Germline V gene data show CDR1 as DFQATT and CDR2 as SNEGSKA (reference sequence). V dropped 3 bases and J dropped 6 bases, with 8 bases sitting between them. This CDR3 contains 11 residues.

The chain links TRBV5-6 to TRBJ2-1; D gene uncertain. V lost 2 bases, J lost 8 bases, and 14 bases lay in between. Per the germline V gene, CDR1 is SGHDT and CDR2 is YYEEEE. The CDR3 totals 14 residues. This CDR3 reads CASSFGTLGDEQFF. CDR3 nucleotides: TGTGCCAGCAGCTTCGGTACTTTGGGCGATGAGCAGTTCTTC.

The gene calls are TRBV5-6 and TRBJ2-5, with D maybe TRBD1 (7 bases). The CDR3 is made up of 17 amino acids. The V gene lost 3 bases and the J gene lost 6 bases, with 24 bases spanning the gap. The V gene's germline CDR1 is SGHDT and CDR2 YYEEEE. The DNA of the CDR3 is TGTGCCAGCAGCTCGGGCGAGTGGAGGGGGCCGGTCAAGACCCAGTACTTC. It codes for CASSSGEWRGPVKTQYF.

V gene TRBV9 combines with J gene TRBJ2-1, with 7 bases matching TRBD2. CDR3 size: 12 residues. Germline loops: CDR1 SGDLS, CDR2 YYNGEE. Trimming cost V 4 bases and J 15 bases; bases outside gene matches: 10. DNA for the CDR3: TGTGCCAGCAGCATCCCTGGCGGGAGATTGTTCTTC. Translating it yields CASSIPGGRLFF.

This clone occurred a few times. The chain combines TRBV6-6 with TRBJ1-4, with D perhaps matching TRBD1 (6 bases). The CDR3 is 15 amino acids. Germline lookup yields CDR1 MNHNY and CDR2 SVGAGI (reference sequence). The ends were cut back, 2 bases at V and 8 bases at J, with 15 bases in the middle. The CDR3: CASSYTEITGEKLFF. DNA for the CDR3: TGTGCCAGCAGTTACACCGAGATTACAGGGGAAAAACTGTTTTTT.

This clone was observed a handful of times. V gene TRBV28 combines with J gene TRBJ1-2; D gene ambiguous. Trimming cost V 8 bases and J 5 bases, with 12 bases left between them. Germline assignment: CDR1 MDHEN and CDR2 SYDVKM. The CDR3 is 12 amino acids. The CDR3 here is CASSPGWYGYTF. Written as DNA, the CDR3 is TGTGCCAGCTCCCCCGGCTGGTATGGCTACACCTTC.

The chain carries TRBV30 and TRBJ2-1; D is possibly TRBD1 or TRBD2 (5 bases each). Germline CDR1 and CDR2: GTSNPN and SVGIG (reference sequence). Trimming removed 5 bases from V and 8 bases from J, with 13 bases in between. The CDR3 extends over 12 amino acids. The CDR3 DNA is TGTGCCTGGGGAATTGGGGGATATGAGCAGTTCTTC. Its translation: CAWGIGGYEQFF. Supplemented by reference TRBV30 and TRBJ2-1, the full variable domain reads SQTIHQWPATLVQPVGSPLSLECTVEGTSNPNLYWYRQAAGRGLQLLFYSVGIGQISSEVPQNLSASRPQDRQFILSSKKLLLSDSGFYLCAWGIGGYEQFFGPGTRLTVL.

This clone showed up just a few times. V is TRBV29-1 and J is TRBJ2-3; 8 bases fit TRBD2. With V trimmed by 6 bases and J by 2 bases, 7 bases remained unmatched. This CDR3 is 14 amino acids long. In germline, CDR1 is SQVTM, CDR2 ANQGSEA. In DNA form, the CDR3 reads TGCAGCGTCATTAGCGGGACCCTCACAGATACGCAGTATTTT. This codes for CSVISGTLTDTQYF.

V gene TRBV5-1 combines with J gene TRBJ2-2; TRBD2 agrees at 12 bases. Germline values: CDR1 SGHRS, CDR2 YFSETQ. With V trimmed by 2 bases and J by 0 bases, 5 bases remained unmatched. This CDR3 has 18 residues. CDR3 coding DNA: TGCGCCAGCAGCTTACTAGCGGGAGGACACACGAACACCGGGGAGCTGTTTTTT. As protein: CASSLLAGGHTNTGELFF.

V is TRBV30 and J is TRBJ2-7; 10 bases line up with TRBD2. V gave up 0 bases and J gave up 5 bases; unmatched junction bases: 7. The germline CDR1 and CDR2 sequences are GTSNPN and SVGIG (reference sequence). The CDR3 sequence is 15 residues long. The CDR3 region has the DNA TGTGCCTGGAGTGTAGCTAGCGGGGGTTCTGACGAGCAGTACTTC. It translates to CAWSVASGGSDEQYF.

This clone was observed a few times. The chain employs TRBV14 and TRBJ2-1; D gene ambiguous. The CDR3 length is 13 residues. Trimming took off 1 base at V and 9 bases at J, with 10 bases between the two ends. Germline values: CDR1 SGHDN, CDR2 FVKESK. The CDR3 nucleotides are TGTGCCAGCAGCCAAGTGCCGGCTGGTGAGCAGTTCTTC. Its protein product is CASSQVPAGEQFF.

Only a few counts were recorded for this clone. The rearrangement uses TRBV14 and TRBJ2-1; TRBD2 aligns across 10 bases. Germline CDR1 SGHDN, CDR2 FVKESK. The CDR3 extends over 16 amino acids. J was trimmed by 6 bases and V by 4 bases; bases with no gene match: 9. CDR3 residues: CASSPFGGTSVNEQFF. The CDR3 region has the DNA TGTGCCAGCAGCCCATTTGGTGGGACTAGCGTCAATGAGCAGTTCTTC.

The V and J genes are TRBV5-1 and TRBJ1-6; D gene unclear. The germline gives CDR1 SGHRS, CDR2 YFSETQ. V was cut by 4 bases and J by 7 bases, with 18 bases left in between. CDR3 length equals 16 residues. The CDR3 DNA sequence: TGCGCCAGCAGCCTAATCCCGGGAGTAGAAAATTCACCCCTCCACTTT. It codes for CASSLIPGVENSPLHF.